In this sample, the clone carrying this TCR beta chain turned up once. Its target is unknown. The sample originates from a study of cytomegalovirus exposure and HLA in healthy donors. The germline CDR1 and CDR2 sequences are MGHDK and SYGVNS. V was cut by 8 bases and J by 5 bases, with 16 bases left in between. CDR3 size: 14 residues. PCR amplification relied on 60 Vbeta primers (plus 13 Jbeta primers). Assay: immunoSEQ multiplex PCR; the TCRdb copy retains only in-frame clones and omits some. The sample lists approximately 180,000 clones; about 80% were seen once. Findings and limits, study-wide: Presence/absence analyses took donor sequencing depth as roughly uniform.

The sequenced sample was PBMCs. The sequence came from a young woman in good health and CMV-seronegative. The V call is TRBV25-1, the J call TRBJ2-1; tentative D call: TRBD1 (5 bases). The CDR3 DNA reads as TGTGCCAGCGGACCTCTCGACAGCCACAATGAGCAGTTCTTC. This sequence encodes CASGPLDSHNEQFF.